Listed here are 7 T cell receptor beta chains from one sample, sequenced in a study of CD8+CD57+ T cells in acquired aplastic anemia. The template used for profiling TCR beta VDJ and CDR3 was genomic DNA. TCRdb re-called the reads through MiXCR, storing one row per CDR3 protein. In the table there are roughly 130,000 distinct CDR3 sequences, 48% of which are singletons. The sequenced sample consisted of sorted CD4+, CD8+, or CD8+CD57+ T cells (not recorded which) from PBMCs. Receptors were obtained from a human donor in good health, serving as a control.

This clonotype was observed a handful of times. The chain has TRBV6-1 and TRBJ2-3, with D tentatively TRBD2 (6 bases). CDR3 length: 17 amino acids. Germline CDR1 MNHNS, CDR2 SASEGT. V was cut by 6 bases and J by 2 bases, with 21 bases left in between. The CDR3 reads CASRKHWGEQATDTQYF. CDR3 in DNA: TGTGCCAGCAGAAAACATTGGGGGGAACAGGCCACAGATACGCAGTATTTT.

This clonotype has at least ten counts. The rearrangement links TRBV20-1 to TRBJ1-5; D is ambiguous. Germline CDR1 reads DFQATT; CDR2 reads SNEGSKA (reference sequence). The CDR3 consists of 15 residues. The V end lost 1 base, the J end lost 1 base, and 11 bases lay between the germline ends. CDR3 in amino acids: CSARVTSVSNQPQHF. CDR3 sequence (DNA): TGCAGTGCTAGAGTAACCAGCGTCAGCAATCAGCCCCAGCATTTT.

The V and J genes are TRBV29-1 and TRBJ1-5; D gene ambiguous. V gave up 4 bases and J gave up 6 bases, with 22 bases separating them. The CDR3 covers 16 residues. Germline CDR1 is SQVTM and CDR2 is ANQGSEA. The CDR3 DNA is TGCAGCGTTGTGGAGAGATTGGGGAAAAACATTCAGCCCCAGCATTTT. This encodes CSVVERLGKNIQPQHF.

The genes are TRBV12-3 or TRBV12-4 and TRBJ2-7; 16 nucleotides align to TRBD2. V was pared by 5 bases and J by 6 bases, with 1 base of the junction left unmatched. The CDR3 runs to 14 residues. The CDR3 loop reads CASSGTSGRGEQYF. Here the CDR3 DNA reads TGTGCCAGCAGTGGGACTAGCGGGAGGGGCGAGCAGTACTTC.

Worth noting for this clonotype: It may be a read error: a sequence one base away is much more abundant. The chain joins TRBV12-3 or TRBV12-4 to TRBJ2-1; D not certain. The CDR3 runs 14 residues. The CDR3 DNA reads as TGTGCCAGCAGTATCTCCCCCGCCTACAGTGAGCAGTTCTTC. Translation gives CASSISPAYSEQFF.

This clonotype was seen a handful of times. This CDR3 fails to terminate in the conserved phenylalanine or tryptophan, so it likely reflects a read error. The gene calls are TRBV2 and TRBJ2-5; D may be TRBD2 (6 bases). The germline V and J ends were trimmed by 6 bases and 2 bases, with 10 bases remaining between them. The CDR3 runs 13 residues. The V gene's germline CDR1 is SNHLY and CDR2 FYNNEI. The DNA of the CDR3 is TGTGCCAGCAGGGAGGGGTTACAAGAGACCCAGTACTCC. Translating it yields CASREGLQETQYS.

On this clonotype itself: One end of the junction does not line up with germline, which may come from a read error. The chain links TRBV4-1 to TRBJ2-7, with D unresolved. Per the germline V gene, CDR1 is MGHRA and CDR2 is YSYEKL. The CDR3 is 14 residues long. Written as DNA, the CDR3 is TGCTCCAGCAGCCAAGCAGTCTACAGTTACGAGCAGTACTTC. This sequence encodes CSSSQAVYSYEQYF.